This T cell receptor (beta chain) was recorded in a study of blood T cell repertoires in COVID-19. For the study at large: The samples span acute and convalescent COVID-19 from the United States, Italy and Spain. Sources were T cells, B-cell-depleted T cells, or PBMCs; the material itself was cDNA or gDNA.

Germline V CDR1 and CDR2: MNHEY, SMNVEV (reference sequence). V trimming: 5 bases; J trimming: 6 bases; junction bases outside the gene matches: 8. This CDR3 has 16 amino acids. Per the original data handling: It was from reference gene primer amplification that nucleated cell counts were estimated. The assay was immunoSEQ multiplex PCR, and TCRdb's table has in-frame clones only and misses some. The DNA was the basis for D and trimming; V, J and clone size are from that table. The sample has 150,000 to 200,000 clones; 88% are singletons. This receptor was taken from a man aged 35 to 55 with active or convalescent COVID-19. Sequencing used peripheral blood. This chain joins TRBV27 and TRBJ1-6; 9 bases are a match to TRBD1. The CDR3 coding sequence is TGTGCCAGCAGTCCCCGACAGGGGGTTTCTAATTCACCCCTCCACTTT. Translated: CASSPRQGVSNSPLHF.